The 5 T cell receptor beta chains given below trace back to one sample, sequenced in a study of T cell responses to AZD1222 COVID-19 vaccine. Profiling relied on immunoSEQ multiplex PCR, and the TCRdb table lists in-frame clones only, not all of them. The sample yields over 150,000 clones, over 75% seen once. The specimen comprised peripheral blood, sampled on day 0 of AZD1222 vaccination. Source of these receptors: an adult in good health.

The chain links TRBV18 to TRBJ2-7; a weak D match, TRBD2 (5 bases). The V and J ends lost 2 bases and 10 bases respectively, with 12 bases between them. The CDR3 totals 12 residues. Germline V gene lookup returns CDR1 KGHSH and CDR2 LQKENI. For the CDR3, the DNA is TGTGCCAGCTCACCAGGAGGAGCTGTTCAGTACTTC. Translated, it gives CASSPGGAVQYF.

This clone was seen once. The chain joins TRBV28 to TRBJ1-1, with TRBD1 matching over 8 bases. In germline, CDR1 is MDHEN, CDR2 SYDVKM. Trimming removed 7 bases from V and 5 bases from J; junction bases left unmatched: 9. The CDR3 totals 14 residues. Here the CDR3 reads CASTIRQGATEAFF. As DNA, the CDR3 is TGTGCCAGCACCATACGGCAGGGGGCTACTGAAGCTTTCTTT.

The chain has TRBV7-3 and TRBJ1-1; TRBD1 aligns across 10 bases. V gave up 5 bases and J gave up 1 base; unmatched junction bases: 10. CDR3 size: 17 residues. Germline CDR1 reads SGHTA; CDR2 reads FQGTGA. This CDR3 is CASSPGGDRGPNTEAFF. CDR3 coding DNA: TGTGCCAGCAGCCCCGGGGGGGACAGGGGCCCGAACACTGAAGCTTTCTTT. Using reference TRBV7-3 and TRBJ1-1 for the parts outside the CDR3, the full variable domain is GAGVSQTPSNKVTEKGKYVELRCDPISGHTALYWYRQSLGQGPEFLIYFQGTGAADDSGLPNDRFFAVRPEGSVSTLKIQRTERGDSAVYLCASSPGGDRGPNTEAFFGQGTRLTVV.

V and J are TRBV6-5 and TRBJ2-5; D perhaps matches TRBD1 (5 bases). The length of the CDR3 is 14 residues. CDR1 and CDR2 from the germline V gene are MNHEY and SVGAGI. Trimming left V 1 base short and J 4 bases short, with 10 bases between. This CDR3 reads CASSYLTDLETQYF. CDR3 nucleotides: TGTGCCAGCAGTTACTTGACAGATTTAGAGACCCAGTACTTC.

In this sample, this clone turned up a few times. This chain uses TRBV13 with TRBJ2-2; D might be TRBD2 (5 bases). Germline CDR1 PRHDT, CDR2 FYEKMQ (reference sequence). The CDR3 spans 14 residues. V shed 5 bases and J shed 4 bases, with 11 bases lying between them. CDR3 sequence: CASSQPDSTGELFF. DNA of the CDR3: TGTGCCAGCAGCCAGCCGGACTCCACCGGGGAGCTGTTTTTT.